This T cell receptor (beta chain) was captured in a study of blood T cell repertoires in COVID-19. The repertoire was sequenced with immunoSEQ multiplex PCR; TCRdb's copy has only in-frame clones and lacks some. The repertoire includes around 86,000 clones, about four fifths of them detected once, and around 11% sits in the top ten. Trimming took 6 bases from V and 2 from J, leaving 14 bases between them. This CDR3 spans 14 amino acids. Germline CDR1 reads SGHRS; CDR2 reads YFSETQ. Sequencing used peripheral blood. The receptor was derived from a human donor in a cohort sampled during active COVID-19. The V and J genes are TRBV5-1 and TRBJ2-5; the D gene is possibly TRBD2 (6 bases). The DNA of the CDR3 is TGCGCCAGCACCTATGGGACTCCTCAAGAGACCCAGTACTTC. Encoded protein: CASTYGTPQETQYF. The full variable domain, rest sourced from reference TRBV5-1 and TRBJ2-5, is KAGVTQTPRYLIKTRGQQVTLSCSPISGHRSVSWYQQTPGQGLQFLFEYFSETQRNKGNFPGRFSGRQFSNSRSEMNVSTLELGDSALYLCASTYGTPQETQYFGPGTRLLVL.